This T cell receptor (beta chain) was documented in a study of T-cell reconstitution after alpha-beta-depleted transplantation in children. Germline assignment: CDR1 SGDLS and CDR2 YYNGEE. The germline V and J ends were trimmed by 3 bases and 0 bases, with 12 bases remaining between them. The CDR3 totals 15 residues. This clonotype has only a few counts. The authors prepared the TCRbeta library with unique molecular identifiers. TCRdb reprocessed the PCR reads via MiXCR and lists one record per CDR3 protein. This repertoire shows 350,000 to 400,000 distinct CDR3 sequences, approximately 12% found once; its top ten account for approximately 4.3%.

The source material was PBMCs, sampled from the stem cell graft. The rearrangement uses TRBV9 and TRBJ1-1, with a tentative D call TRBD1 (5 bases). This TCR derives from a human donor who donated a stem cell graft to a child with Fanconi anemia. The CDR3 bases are TGTGCCAGCAGCGAGGGAGACAGCATGAACACTGAAGCTTTCTTT. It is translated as CASSEGDSMNTEAFF.